Listed here are 9 T cell receptor beta chains from one sample, sequenced in a study of T cells after yellow fever vaccination (dated by TCRdb to the late 2010s). Library preparation used 5' RACE. Reads for this sample came from an Illumina NovaSeq 6000. TCRdb's own reprocessing of the public reads used fastp at Q25 and MiXCR and kept productive beta chains. When rows share a CDR3 protein, they turn into one entry using the most common DNA and genes. The sample table lists about 300,000 distinct CDR3 sequences, around 10% of them with a count of one. The top ten clonotypes cover around 3.5% of the sample. The treatment or condition label, as the study defines it: live attenuated yellow fever vaccine strain. The starting material was CD4+ T cells sorted from PBMCs, obtained 5 days after the yellow fever booster vaccination. These receptors originate from a man younger than 35 who received the YFV17D yellow fever vaccine.

This clonotype was seen a few times. The V and J genes are TRBV4-3 and TRBJ1-1; D remains unclear. The V and J ends lost 1 base and 1 base respectively, with 7 bases between them. CDR3 length: 14 residues. From germline, CDR1 is LGHNA and CDR2 YSLEER. Here the CDR3 reads CASSQGVGNTEAFF. CDR3 coding DNA: TGCGCCAGCAGCCAAGGGGTTGGGAACACTGAAGCTTTCTTT.

J is TRBJ2-1 and V is TRBV6-5, with a tentative D call TRBD1 (6 bases). The CDR3 loop spans 12 amino acids. CDR1 and CDR2 (germline): MNHEY, SVGAGI. V shed 4 bases and J shed 10 bases, with 11 bases lying between them. The CDR3 sequence is CASSWDKGEQFF. CDR3 nucleotides: TGTGCCAGCAGTTGGGACAAAGGGGAGCAGTTCTTC.

The genes are TRBV5-1 and TRBJ2-3; 7 nucleotides line up with TRBD1. J was trimmed by 2 bases and V by 0 bases; bases with no gene match: 3. The CDR3 totals 15 residues. The germline V gene encodes CDR1 SGHRS and CDR2 YFSETQ. The CDR3 sequence is CASSLDQGDTDTQYF. CDR3 nucleotides: TGCGCCAGCAGCTTGGATCAGGGGGACACAGATACGCAGTATTTT.

V usage is TRBV11-1 and J usage is TRBJ2-5; the D gene is possibly TRBD1 (5 bases). The CDR3 has 15 amino acids. CDR1 and CDR2 (germline): SGHAT, FQDESV (reference sequence). V was shortened by 5 bases and J by 0 bases, with 13 bases between the two germline ends. CDR3 bases: TGTGCCAGCAGCCAACCGACAGTGTACCAAGAGACCCAGTACTTC. Translation gives CASSQPTVYQETQYF.

Concerning this clonotype itself: Just one base apart from a much larger clone, this may be a read error. The chain uses TRBV9 and TRBJ2-3; TRBD1 matches at 7 bases. The CDR3 length is 16 residues. Germline-derived CDR1 and CDR2 are SGDLS and YYNGEE. Unmatched junction bases numbered 7, after V lost 3 bases and J lost 0 bases. The CDR3 DNA reads as TGTGCCAGCAGCGCCACCGGGACAGTGAGCACAGATACGCAGTATTTT. Its protein is CASSATGTVSTDTQYF.

This clonotype was detected ten times or more. The V call is TRBV3-1, the J call TRBJ2-3; 7 nucleotides match TRBD1. The CDR3 loop spans 14 amino acids. V shed 5 bases and J 4 bases; nucleotides not matched to a gene: 6. Looked up from germline, CDR1 is LGHDT and CDR2 is YNNKEL (reference sequence). As DNA, the CDR3 is TGTGCCAGCAGCAGACAGGGAACGGCAGATACGCAGTATTTT. It translates to CASSRQGTADTQYF.

This clonotype has just a few counts. The gene calls are TRBV6-5 and TRBJ2-2; D call uncertain. Trimming cost V 4 bases and J 3 bases, with 9 bases left between them. CDR1 is MNHEY and CDR2 is SVGAGI in the germline V gene. The CDR3 contains 14 residues. DNA of the CDR3: TGTGCCAGCAGTTCCCTCCTAGACACCGGGGAGCTGTTTTTT. Amino acid sequence: CASSSLLDTGELFF.

In its sample, this clonotype was seen a few times. The rearrangement joins TRBV7-9 to TRBJ2-7, with 8 bases aligning to TRBD2. CDR1 is SEHNR, CDR2 FQNEAQ, per germline (reference sequence). This CDR3 spans 19 amino acids. V dropped 10 bases and J dropped 0; count of bases not matched to a gene: 23. The CDR3 DNA reads as TGTGCCACCGGGAGGGGAAATTTCGCGGGACCGGACGACTCCTACGAGCAGTACTTC. Translation: CATGRGNFAGPDDSYEQYF.

The chain uses TRBV18 and TRBJ2-5, with 12 positions matching TRBD2. Germline CDR1 reads KGHSH; CDR2 reads LQKENI. The CDR3 contains 16 residues. V lost 4 bases to trimming and J lost 4 bases; unmatched junction nucleotides: 7. The CDR3 DNA follows: TGTGCCAGCTCACTGACTAGCGGGGGCGTCGGAGAGACCCAGTACTTC. Protein product: CASSLTSGGVGETQYF.